Listed below are T cell receptor beta chains from one sample, sequenced in a study of blood T cell repertoires in COVID-19. The data were produced by immunoSEQ multiplex PCR, yet TCRdb's version contains in-frame clones alone and is incomplete. The sample shows about 87,000 clones, around four fifths of them seen only once. The sequencing sample was made of peripheral blood. These receptors originate from a woman in her sixties or seventies with acute or convalescent COVID-19. Each CDR3 is given without its conserved first and last residue. Fields, in order: V gene, D gene, J gene, CDR3 protein. D genes are given only for firm matches.

v_gene: TRBV5-5; d_gene: TRBD1; j_gene: TRBJ1-2; CDR3aa: ASSSFSTGTNYGYT
v_gene: TRBV15; d_gene: -; j_gene: TRBJ2-5; CDR3aa: ATSRPGQETQY
v_gene: TRBV6-5; d_gene: -; j_gene: TRBJ1-1; CDR3aa: ASSKGGRLLSEAF
v_gene: TRBV10-3; d_gene: TRBD1; j_gene: TRBJ1-5; CDR3aa: AIRGGTGIQPQH
v_gene: TRBV2; d_gene: -; j_gene: TRBJ1-1; CDR3aa: ASIRQYTEAF
v_gene: TRBV7-9; d_gene: TRBD1; j_gene: TRBJ2-7; CDR3aa: ASGTSTGRYEQY
v_gene: TRBV11-1; d_gene: -; j_gene: TRBJ2-1; CDR3aa: ASSFASSYNEQF
v_gene: TRBV5-1; d_gene: -; j_gene: TRBJ1-3; CDR3aa: ASSLAAGANSGNTIY
v_gene: TRBV18; d_gene: -; j_gene: TRBJ1-2; CDR3aa: ASSPGTSFNYGYT
v_gene: TRBV6-5; d_gene: -; j_gene: TRBJ1-5; CDR3aa: ASSPGNQPQH
v_gene: TRBV2; d_gene: TRBD2; j_gene: TRBJ2-2; CDR3aa: ASTKRTSGAGELF
v_gene: TRBV24-1; d_gene: TRBD1; j_gene: TRBJ2-7; CDR3aa: ATSDPKDRGHPYEQY
v_gene: TRBV3-1/TRBV3-2; d_gene: -; j_gene: TRBJ1-1; CDR3aa: ASSQTGFRNTEAF
v_gene: TRBV5-4; d_gene: -; j_gene: TRBJ1-3; CDR3aa: ASSLDRSAGNTIY
v_gene: TRBV11-2; d_gene: -; j_gene: TRBJ1-2; CDR3aa: ASSLRQDNYGYT
v_gene: TRBV6-5; d_gene: -; j_gene: TRBJ1-1; CDR3aa: VSEDSRTEAF
v_gene: TRBV6-5; d_gene: TRBD1; j_gene: TRBJ2-3; CDR3aa: ASSRDSTDTQY
v_gene: TRBV18; d_gene: -; j_gene: TRBJ1-2; CDR3aa: ASSPSAGNYYGYT
v_gene: TRBV6-8; d_gene: TRBD1; j_gene: TRBJ2-1; CDR3aa: ASTTFEDRDPNEQF
v_gene: TRBV28; d_gene: TRBD1; j_gene: TRBJ1-2; CDR3aa: ASSLGSGTGGRYGYT
v_gene: TRBV5-6; d_gene: -; j_gene: TRBJ1-1; CDR3aa: ASSSYRGEAF
v_gene: TRBV4-1; d_gene: TRBD1; j_gene: TRBJ1-5; CDR3aa: ASSQVSTGGIGPQH
v_gene: TRBV27; d_gene: -; j_gene: TRBJ1-4; CDR3aa: ASSYQGVGGEKLF
v_gene: TRBV2; d_gene: -; j_gene: TRBJ1-6; CDR3aa: ASSDPDSHYNSPLH
v_gene: TRBV5-1; d_gene: -; j_gene: TRBJ1-2; CDR3aa: ASSLDSNYGYT
v_gene: TRBV12-3/TRBV12-4; d_gene: -; j_gene: TRBJ1-2; CDR3aa: ASSYDMYGYT
v_gene: TRBV12-3/TRBV12-4; d_gene: -; j_gene: TRBJ2-3; CDR3aa: ASSFRDTQY
v_gene: TRBV6-5; d_gene: -; j_gene: TRBJ1-1; CDR3aa: ASSYSIGLATEAF
v_gene: TRBV28; d_gene: -; j_gene: TRBJ1-3; CDR3aa: ASSTGDSGNTIY
v_gene: TRBV7-9; d_gene: -; j_gene: TRBJ2-7; CDR3aa: ASSPTGYEQY
v_gene: TRBV6-6; d_gene: -; j_gene: TRBJ1-6; CDR3aa: ASRLQGNDSPLH
v_gene: TRBV18; d_gene: -; j_gene: TRBJ1-1; CDR3aa: ASSPNRENTEAF
v_gene: TRBV28; d_gene: -; j_gene: TRBJ1-1; CDR3aa: ASITGMNTEAF
v_gene: TRBV29-1; d_gene: -; j_gene: TRBJ1-2; CDR3aa: SVEIGYGYT
v_gene: TRBV4-2; d_gene: TRBD1; j_gene: TRBJ2-1; CDR3aa: ATESSPGGFYNEQF
v_gene: TRBV5-1; d_gene: -; j_gene: TRBJ2-7; CDR3aa: ASRYGDRDEQY
v_gene: TRBV5-1; d_gene: TRBD1; j_gene: TRBJ1-6; CDR3aa: ASSLGQPMSPLH
v_gene: TRBV24-1; d_gene: -; j_gene: TRBJ1-1; CDR3aa: ASATTGGTEAF
v_gene: TRBV7-9; d_gene: -; j_gene: TRBJ2-3; CDR3aa: ASSLQGYLDTQY
v_gene: TRBV4-1; d_gene: TRBD1; j_gene: TRBJ1-2; CDR3aa: ASSQDGPGTGGNSGGYT
v_gene: TRBV3-1/TRBV3-2; d_gene: -; j_gene: TRBJ2-5; CDR3aa: ASSHPGTSSGTQY
v_gene: TRBV29-1; d_gene: TRBD1; j_gene: TRBJ1-2; CDR3aa: SVFGGTGGFGYT
v_gene: TRBV6-5; d_gene: -; j_gene: TRBJ1-2; CDR3aa: ASTEGVGYGYT
v_gene: TRBV3-1/TRBV3-2; d_gene: -; j_gene: TRBJ1-2; CDR3aa: ASSPGTFYGYT
v_gene: TRBV15; d_gene: -; j_gene: TRBJ1-1; CDR3aa: ATSRTGLMNTEAF
v_gene: TRBV3-1/TRBV3-2; d_gene: TRBD1; j_gene: TRBJ1-2; CDR3aa: ASSLTGEDYGYT
v_gene: TRBV12-3/TRBV12-4; d_gene: -; j_gene: TRBJ2-5; CDR3aa: ASSYDRLETQY
v_gene: TRBV5-8; d_gene: TRBD1; j_gene: TRBJ2-5; CDR3aa: ASSPGQARETQY
v_gene: TRBV24-1; d_gene: TRBD1; j_gene: TRBJ1-2; CDR3aa: ATSDPGQDYDYT
v_gene: TRBV27; d_gene: TRBD1; j_gene: TRBJ2-3; CDR3aa: ASSAGQGLSTDTQY
v_gene: TRBV18; d_gene: -; j_gene: TRBJ1-1; CDR3aa: ASSPQGPTEAF
v_gene: TRBV11-2; d_gene: -; j_gene: TRBJ1-1; CDR3aa: ASSRGKGNTEAF
v_gene: TRBV5-1; d_gene: -; j_gene: TRBJ1-1; CDR3aa: ASSLTPRRETEAF
v_gene: TRBV7-9; d_gene: -; j_gene: TRBJ2-2; CDR3aa: ASSLGRVGTGELF
v_gene: TRBV15; d_gene: -; j_gene: TRBJ1-4; CDR3aa: ATSRVVGTTNEKLF
v_gene: TRBV11-2; d_gene: TRBD1; j_gene: TRBJ1-6; CDR3aa: ASSLRQGENSPLH
v_gene: TRBV29-1; d_gene: -; j_gene: TRBJ1-5; CDR3aa: SVQQGYGNQPQH
v_gene: TRBV5-1; d_gene: TRBD2; j_gene: TRBJ2-3; CDR3aa: ASSEGLAGGRIDTQY
v_gene: TRBV19; d_gene: -; j_gene: TRBJ1-2; CDR3aa: ASSIAARGAGYGYT
v_gene: TRBV5-1; d_gene: TRBD2; j_gene: TRBJ2-7; CDR3aa: ASSLVLAGGSYEQY